These 32 T cell receptor beta chains were all obtained from the same sample, sequenced in a study of OX40 agonist ivuxolimab in advanced cancers. Only in-frame clones appear in the TCRdb table, and some are missing; sequencing was by immunoSEQ multiplex PCR. The sample holds about 30,000 clones; about 82% are singletons and the top ten take roughly 25%. Specimen: CD4+ or CD8+ T cells sorted from blood, collected in a trial of the OX40 agonist ivuxolimab. All receptors come from an adult with an advanced solid tumor such as melanoma, head and neck, liver or kidney cancer.

The chain uses TRBV19 and TRBJ1-5, with 9 bases lining up with TRBD1. V shed 4 bases and J 9 bases; nucleotides not matched to a gene: 4. This CDR3 region has 13 residues. Germline CDR1 is LNHDA and CDR2 is SQIVND (reference sequence). CDR3 sequence reads: CASSRDREGPQHF. Written as DNA, the CDR3 is TGTGCCAGTAGTAGGGACAGGGAGGGGCCCCAGCATTTT.

The chain is built from TRBV19 and TRBJ2-3; D ambiguous. Per the germline V gene, CDR1 is LNHDA and CDR2 is SQIVND (reference sequence). This CDR3 spans 15 amino acids. V was pared by 3 bases and J by 4 bases, with 14 bases between. The CDR3 DNA sequence: TGTGCCAGTAGTATTTCTAGTTCGGTGGCAGATACGCAGTATTTT. It encodes CASSISSSVADTQYF. The variable domain in full, completed from reference TRBV19 and TRBJ2-3, reads DGGITQSPKYLFRKEGQNVTLSCEQNLNHDAMYWYRQDPGQGLRLIYYSQIVNDFQKGDIAEGYSVSREKKESFPLTVTSAQKNPTAFYLCASSISSSVADTQYFGPGTRLTVL.

This clone appeared once. The rearrangement uses TRBV5-6 and TRBJ2-7; 10 nucleotides match TRBD2. The CDR3 runs to 18 residues. Per germline, CDR1 SGHDT and CDR2 YYEEEE. The ends lost 0 bases at V and 1 base at J; junction bases unmatched: 10. The CDR3: CASSLALAGVSRSYEQYF. The CDR3 nucleotides read TGTGCCAGCAGCTTGGCCCTAGCGGGAGTAAGCCGGTCCTACGAGCAGTACTTC.

This clone has a handful of counts. The chain has TRBV7-9 and TRBJ2-7, with D uncertain. CDR3 size: 12 residues. Trimming left V 6 bases short and J 0 bases short, with 6 bases between. In germline, CDR1 is SEHNR, CDR2 FQNEAQ (reference sequence). Here the CDR3 reads CASSPTSYEQYF. CDR3 DNA sequence: TGTGCCAGCAGTCCCACCTCCTACGAGCAGTACTTC. The variable domain in full, completed from reference TRBV7-9 and TRBJ2-7, reads DTGVSQNPRHKITKRGQNVTFRCDPISEHNRLYWYRQTLGQGPEFLTYFQNEAQLEKSRLLSDRFSAERPKGSFSTLEIQRTEQGDSAMYLCASSPTSYEQYFGPGTRLTVT.

This clone was observed a few times. This rearrangement joins TRBV19 to TRBJ2-7; TRBD1 matches 9 bases. Germline V gene lookup returns CDR1 LNHDA and CDR2 SQIVND (reference sequence). The CDR3 runs to 13 residues. Trimming cost V 4 bases and J 3 bases; bases outside gene matches: 1. The CDR3 spells CASSTTGGYEQYF. The CDR3 nucleotides are TGTGCCAGTAGTACGACAGGGGGCTACGAGCAGTACTTC. Using reference TRBV19 and TRBJ2-7 for the parts outside the CDR3, the full variable domain is DGGITQSPKYLFRKEGQNVTLSCEQNLNHDAMYWYRQDPGQGLRLIYYSQIVNDFQKGDIAEGYSVSREKKESFPLTVTSAQKNPTAFYLCASSTTGGYEQYFGPGTRLTVT.

The chain combines TRBV13 with TRBJ2-1, with TRBD2 matching 10 bases. The CDR3 is 16 residues long. After removal of 2 bases from V and 8 bases from J, the junction contained 9 bases not matched to a gene. Germline loops: CDR1 PRHDT, CDR2 FYEKMQ (reference sequence). CDR3 sequence (DNA): TGTGCCAGCAGCTTATTACGTACTAGCGGGATCGATGAGCAGTTCTTC. Encoded protein: CASSLLRTSGIDEQFF. Full variable domain (outside the CDR3, taken from reference TRBV13 and TRBJ2-1): AAGVIQSPRHLIKEKRETATLKCYPIPRHDTVYWYQQGPGQDPQFLISFYEKMQSDKGSIPDRFSAQQFSDYHSELNMSSLELGDSALYFCASSLLRTSGIDEQFFGPGTRLTVL.

The genes are TRBV4-1 and TRBJ2-1, with a weak D call TRBD1 (5 bases). The CDR3 contains 16 residues. CDR1 MGHRA and CDR2 YSYEKL come from the germline V gene. The germline V and J ends were trimmed by 4 bases and 2 bases, with 15 bases remaining between them. CDR3 loop: CASSLRALETYNEQFF. The DNA for the CDR3 is TGCGCCAGCAGCCTCAGGGCGTTGGAGACCTACAATGAGCAGTTCTTC.

This chain joins TRBV5-6 and TRBJ2-6, with 8 bases lining up with TRBD2. V lost 3 bases to trimming and J lost 0 bases; unmatched junction nucleotides: 5. Germline assignment: CDR1 SGHDT and CDR2 YYEEEE. This CDR3 spans 17 amino acids. CDR3 residues: CASSSGLGDSGANVLTF. The CDR3 DNA reads as TGTGCCAGCAGCTCGGGACTAGGGGACTCTGGGGCCAACGTCCTGACTTTC.

The chain joins TRBV6-4 to TRBJ2-3; 8 bases agree with TRBD1. CDR1 MRHNA and CDR2 SNTAGT come from the germline V gene. The CDR3 is made up of 14 amino acids. Trimming took 7 bases from V and 1 from J; bases not matched to a gene: 4. CDR3 protein: CASIPGQGTDTQYF. CDR3 bases: TGTGCCAGCATCCCGGGACAGGGCACAGATACGCAGTATTTT.

The chain couples TRBV7-9 to TRBJ2-1; D unclear. The CDR3 extends over 14 amino acids. CDR1 and CDR2 from the germline V gene are SEHNR and FQNEAQ (reference sequence). The germline V and J ends were trimmed by 5 bases and 2 bases, with 10 bases remaining between them. Here the CDR3 DNA reads TGTGCCAGCAGCCCTATGGAAACCTACAATGAGCAGTTCTTC. Protein sequence: CASSPMETYNEQFF.

This clone was seen more than once but under ten times. The V call is TRBV30, the J call TRBJ2-5, with 7 bases matching TRBD1. The CDR3 covers 17 residues. CDR1 and CDR2 (germline): GTSNPN, SVGIG (reference sequence). J gave up 2 bases and V 3 bases, and 15 bases lay outside the gene matches. The CDR3 region has the DNA TGTGCCTGGAGCCAATTCCCCTTGGACAGGCGACAAGAGACCCAGTACTTC. Encoded protein: CAWSQFPLDRRQETQYF.

V is TRBV7-9 and J is TRBJ2-5; D ambiguous. Trimming stripped 4 bases from V and 3 bases from J, with 15 bases between. This CDR3 contains 15 residues. The germline gives CDR1 SEHNR, CDR2 FQNEAQ (reference sequence). The CDR3 reads CASSSPHLGKETQYF. In nucleotides, the CDR3 is TGTGCCAGCAGCTCCCCCCACCTAGGGAAAGAGACCCAGTACTTC.

The chain is built from TRBV7-2 and TRBJ2-7; 8 bases agree with TRBD1. Germline V gene data show CDR1 as SGHTA and CDR2 as FQGNSA. CDR3 size: 15 residues. J lost 2 bases, V lost 1 base, and 4 bases had no gene match. CDR3 DNA: TGTGCCAGCAGCTTAGAGGACAGGGCTCCCTACGAGCAGTACTTC. Translated: CASSLEDRAPYEQYF. Full variable domain (outside the CDR3, taken from reference TRBV7-2 and TRBJ2-7): GAGVSQSPSNKVTEKGKDVELRCDPISGHTALYWYRQSLGQGLEFLIYFQGNSAPDKSGLPSDRFSAERTGGSVSTLTIQRTQQEDSAVYLCASSLEDRAPYEQYFGPGTRLTVT.

The V call is TRBV10-3, the J call TRBJ1-1, with D unresolved. V was trimmed by 2 bases and J by 4 bases, leaving 11 bases between them. This CDR3 is 14 amino acids long. Germline-derived CDR1 and CDR2 are ENHRY and SYGVKD. CDR3 region: CAISENSRLTEAFF. DNA of the CDR3: TGTGCCATCAGTGAGAACTCGCGGCTCACTGAAGCTTTCTTT.

The V and J genes are TRBV13 and TRBJ1-6; the match to TRBD1 covers 9 bases. The CDR3 consists of 15 residues. Germline loops: CDR1 PRHDT, CDR2 FYEKMQ (reference sequence). V dropped 5 bases and J dropped 7; count of bases not matched to a gene: 6. DNA of the CDR3: TGTGCCAGCAGCCTAGACAGGGGGAGGAATTCACCCCTCCACTTT. It specifies CASSLDRGRNSPLHF.

The chain links TRBV9 to TRBJ2-3; possible D gene TRBD1, 5 bases. Trimming left V 5 bases short and J 0 bases short, with 10 bases between. CDR3 length equals 14 residues. CDR1 and CDR2 (germline): SGDLS, YYNGEE. The CDR3 sequence is CASSNRPSTDTQYF. DNA for the CDR3: TGTGCCAGCAGTAACAGGCCTAGCACAGATACGCAGTATTTT.

The chain combines TRBV5-6 with TRBJ2-7; D tentatively fits TRBD1 or TRBD2 (5 bases each). Trimming removed 2 bases from V and 7 bases from J, with 10 bases in between. Germline V gene sequence: CDR1 SGHDT, CDR2 YYEEEE. The CDR3 is made up of 12 amino acids. The CDR3 coding sequence is TGTGCCAGCAGCTTTGGATGGGGGGAGCAGTACTTC. Translating it yields CASSFGWGEQYF.

The chain combines TRBV7-2 with TRBJ1-2; the match to TRBD1 covers 10 bases. The V gene end was trimmed by 5 bases and the J gene end by 3 bases; junction bases not matched to a gene: 3. CDR1 is SGHTA and CDR2 is FQGNSA in the germline V gene. The length of the CDR3 is 14 residues. CDR3 region: CASSPGTGDYGYTF. The CDR3 nucleotides read TGTGCCAGCAGCCCCGGGACAGGGGACTATGGCTACACCTTC.

This rearrangement joins TRBV28 to TRBJ2-7; D ambiguous. Trimming took 3 bases from V and 2 from J, leaving 11 bases between them. Germline loops: CDR1 MDHEN, CDR2 SYDVKM. CDR3 size: 14 residues. The CDR3 loop is CASSFLGGTYEQYF. CDR3 sequence (DNA): TGTGCCAGCAGTTTCCTGGGCGGTACCTACGAGCAGTACTTC.

With regard to this clone: The same CDR3 also results from other DNA sequences found in this sample. The chain couples TRBV25-1 to TRBJ1-1; D is undetermined. Germline V CDR1 and CDR2: MGHDK, SYGVNS. CDR3 size: 11 residues. Trimming shortened V by 4 bases and J by 2 bases, and 2 bases separated the two germline ends. CDR3 in DNA: TGTGCCAGCAGTGTTAACACTGAAGCTTTCTTT. This sequence encodes CASSVNTEAFF.

The V gene is TRBV9, the J gene TRBJ1-5; 7 bases are shared with TRBD1. The germline gives CDR1 SGDLS, CDR2 YYNGEE. V lost 0 bases, J lost 3 bases, and 3 bases stayed unmatched. This CDR3 has 15 residues. CDR3: CASSVGGQVNQPQHF. CDR3 sequence (DNA): TGTGCCAGCAGCGTAGGTGGACAGGTCAATCAGCCCCAGCATTTT.

The chain links TRBV6-1 to TRBJ1-5, with a weak D call TRBD1 (5 bases). Trimming took 3 bases from V and 2 from J, leaving 8 bases between them. The CDR3 loop spans 14 amino acids. Germline V gene data show CDR1 as MNHNS and CDR2 as SASEGT. CDR3 in amino acids: CASSDRDGNQPQHF. For the CDR3, the DNA is TGTGCCAGCAGTGACCGGGACGGCAATCAGCCCCAGCATTTT.

The chain recombines TRBV19 with TRBJ2-1; no clear D gene. Trimming pared 2 bases from V and 10 bases from J, leaving 12 bases between. CDR1 and CDR2 (germline): LNHDA, SQIVND (reference sequence). CDR3 length: 13 residues. The CDR3 spells CASSINGRREQFF. The DNA of the CDR3 is TGTGCCAGTAGTATAAACGGGCGGCGGGAGCAGTTCTTC. The full variable domain, its missing parts supplied by reference TRBV19 and TRBJ2-1, is DGGITQSPKYLFRKEGQNVTLSCEQNLNHDAMYWYRQDPGQGLRLIYYSQIVNDFQKGDIAEGYSVSREKKESFPLTVTSAQKNPTAFYLCASSINGRREQFFGPGTRLTVL.

This clone has just one count. The CDR3 coding sequence is TGTGCCACCAGCAGAGACAGGGGGCATACTGAAGCTTTCTTT. Translated, it gives CATSRDRGHTEAFF. The gene calls are TRBV15 and TRBJ1-1; 8 bases line up with TRBD1. V was clipped by 0 bases and J by 5 bases; unmatched bases: 2. The CDR3 contains 14 residues. Per the germline V gene, CDR1 is LNHNV and CDR2 is YYDKDF (reference sequence). Based on the CDR3 plus reference TRBV15 and TRBJ1-1, the full variable domain is DAMVIQNPRYQVTQFGKPVTLSCSQTLNHNVMYWYQQKSSQAPKLLFHYYDKDFNNEADTPDNFQSRRPNTSFCFLDIRSPGLGDTAMYLCATSRDRGHTEAFFGQGTRLTVV.

The rearrangement joins TRBV11-2 to TRBJ2-7; D is possibly TRBD1 (6 bases). Germline V gene sequence: CDR1 SGHAT, CDR2 FQNNGV. Trimming shortened V by 4 bases and J by 5 bases, and 15 bases separated the two germline ends. The CDR3 runs to 14 residues. The CDR3 reads CASSSAGTRNEQYF. The CDR3 bases are TGTGCCAGCAGCTCCGCTGGGACAAGGAACGAGCAGTACTTC.

The chain is built from TRBV6-5 and TRBJ1-5; weak D call: TRBD1 (5 bases). From germline, CDR1 is MNHEY and CDR2 SVGAGI. CDR3 length: 13 residues. CDR3 sequence reads: CTTRDGANQPQHF. The CDR3 DNA is TGTACCACCAGAGACGGGGCAAATCAGCCCCAGCATTTT.

This clone occurred once. The chain couples TRBV11-2 to TRBJ1-3; D might be TRBD1 (5 bases). The CDR3 runs to 15 residues. Between the trimmed V and J ends, which lost 1 base and 2 bases, there was a span of 9 bases. Germline CDR1 is SGHAT and CDR2 is FQNNGV. CDR3 sequence reads: CASSLAGTTGNTIYF. As DNA, the CDR3 is TGTGCCAGCAGCTTAGCAGGGACCACTGGAAACACCATATATTTT.

This chain links TRBV27 with TRBJ2-1, with TRBD1 as a possible D gene (6 bases). The V gene's germline CDR1 is MNHEY and CDR2 SMNVEV (reference sequence). This CDR3 is 14 amino acids long. V was shortened by 3 bases and J by 0 bases, with 6 bases between the two germline ends. The CDR3 coding sequence is TGTGCCAGCAGTTTGGACAGCTCCTACAATGAGCAGTTCTTC. Translation: CASSLDSSYNEQFF.

CDR3 sequence (DNA): TGTGCCAGCAGCTTAGATGAAAAACTGTTTTTT. This encodes CASSLDEKLFF. The chain combines TRBV7-6 with TRBJ1-4; D gene unclear. Germline-derived CDR1 and CDR2 are SGHVS and FNYEAQ. This CDR3 contains 11 residues. Trimming cost V 1 base and J 6 bases, with 0 bases left between them.

The table lists this clone with a few counts. The chain carries TRBV6-4 and TRBJ2-1; no clear D gene. This CDR3 spans 13 amino acids. Germline V gene data show CDR1 as MRHNA and CDR2 as SNTAGT. V lost 0 bases to trimming and J lost 8 bases, with 8 bases between them. The CDR3 nucleotides are TGTGCCAGCAGTGACTCGAGTCTCGATGAGCAGTTCTTC. As protein: CASSDSSLDEQFF.

This clone is categorized as medium-sized. This sequence joins TRBV7-9 and TRBJ2-7; 7 bases map to TRBD2. The CDR3 consists of 12 residues. Germline V gene sequence: CDR1 SEHNR, CDR2 FQNEAQ (reference sequence). V shed 11 bases and J 0 bases; nucleotides not matched to a gene: 4. CDR3 protein: CAGEGSSYEQYF. As DNA, the CDR3 is TGTGCCGGGGAGGGGAGCTCCTACGAGCAGTACTTC.

The chain employs TRBV29-1 and TRBJ2-1; 9 bases fit TRBD2. The V gene's germline CDR1 is SQVTM and CDR2 ANQGSEA. The CDR3 is made up of 13 amino acids. V shed 7 bases, J shed 5 bases, and the junction held 6 bases outside the gene matches. CDR3 sequence reads: CSGGTSTHNEQFF. As DNA, the CDR3 is TGCAGCGGCGGGACTAGCACCCACAATGAGCAGTTCTTC.